The 16 T cell receptor beta chains given below trace back to one sample, sequenced in a study of CDR3 diversity in severe acne (dated by TCRdb to the late 2010s). The receptor library was made with PCR. The sequencer was an Illumina HiSeq 2000. The raw public reads went through TCRdb reprocessing: fastp at Q25, MiXCR clone calling, in-frame beta chains kept. For every CDR3 protein sequence, its rows merge into one entry that carries the most common genes and DNA. Counted in this sample were 90,000 or so distinct CDR3 sequences; around half of them appeared once. The biggest ten clones account for about 9.4% of the sample. The sequenced sample was blood. These receptors were collected from a male donor in good health, serving as a control.

The chain combines TRBV6-5 with TRBJ1-1; a weak D match, TRBD1 (6 bases). The CDR3 runs 17 residues. Trimming shortened V by 0 bases and J by 2 bases, and 16 bases separated the two germline ends. CDR1 MNHEY and CDR2 SVGAGI come from the germline V gene. This chain's CDR3 is CASSYSEGVAGNTEAFF. The CDR3 DNA follows: TGTGCCAGCAGTTACTCGGAGGGGGTGGCTGGAAACACTGAAGCTTTCTTT.

This chain joins TRBV2 and TRBJ2-3, with unresolved D. The CDR3 spans 13 residues. CDR1 and CDR2 from the germline V gene are SNHLY and FYNNEI. Trimming cost V 4 bases and J 3 bases, with 8 bases left between them. The chain's CDR3 is CASSVVYTDTQYF. The CDR3 nucleotides are TGTGCCAGCAGTGTCGTCTATACAGATACGCAGTATTTT.

Comments on this clonotype: Without the conserved terminal phenylalanine or tryptophan, this CDR3 likely stems from a read error. The DNA is left out, because the CDR3 cannot be placed on it with certainty; the CDR3 is given as TCRdb lists it. V gene TRBV6-5 combines with J gene TRBJ2-1. CDR1 and CDR2 from the germline V gene are MNHEY and SVGAGI. A total of 14 residues make up the CDR3, ends included. CDR3 protein: CASSYSRAPTMSSS.

The chain carries TRBV20-1 and TRBJ2-5; 14 bases are shared with TRBD2. Germline lookup yields CDR1 DFQATT and CDR2 SNEGSKA (reference sequence). This CDR3 region has 15 residues. V shed 5 bases and J 4 bases; nucleotides not matched to a gene: 6. The CDR3 sequence is CSASPTSGGAETQYF. The CDR3 DNA follows: TGCAGTGCTTCCCCGACTAGCGGGGGGGCAGAGACCCAGTACTTC.

Ten or more counts support this clonotype. The chain recombines TRBV7-9 with TRBJ1-1; D is unresolved. Germline loops: CDR1 SEHNR, CDR2 FQNEAQ (reference sequence). The V and J ends lost 5 bases and 7 bases respectively, with 11 bases between them. There are 12 residues in the CDR3. CDR3 loop: CASSPPAREAFF. CDR3 nucleotide sequence: TGTGCCAGCAGCCCACCTGCCCGTGAAGCTTTCTTT.

At least ten counts were recorded for this clonotype. The chain combines TRBV13 with TRBJ2-7; TRBD2 agrees at 11 bases. Germline CDR1 PRHDT, CDR2 FYEKMQ (reference sequence). V lost 5 bases, J lost 3 bases, and 3 bases stayed unmatched. The CDR3 length is 14 residues. In DNA form, the CDR3 reads TGTGCCAGCAGCCCCGGGACTAGCGGCTACGAGCAGTACTTC. Protein: CASSPGTSGYEQYF.

The rearrangement links TRBV20-1 to TRBJ1-6; 7 bases are a match to TRBD1. Unmatched junction bases numbered 4, after V lost 0 bases and J lost 8 bases. This CDR3 has 14 residues. The V gene's germline CDR1 is DFQATT and CDR2 SNEGSKA (reference sequence). The CDR3 DNA sequence: TGCAGTGCTAGAGATCAGGGGGAGGATTCACCCCTCCACTTT. Translating gives CSARDQGEDSPLHF.

This clonotype was seen many times. The DNA for the CDR3 is TGTGCCAGCAGCGTAGGAGGGACAGGGGGGGAGACCCAGTACTTC. Protein sequence: CASSVGGTGGETQYF. This chain joins TRBV9 and TRBJ2-5, with 11 positions matching TRBD1. The CDR3 totals 15 residues. Per germline, CDR1 SGDLS and CDR2 YYNGEE. V trimming: 0 bases; J trimming: 5 bases; junction bases outside the gene matches: 3.

The rearrangement links TRBV15 to TRBJ1-4, with 8 bases aligning to TRBD1. Germline loops: CDR1 LNHNV, CDR2 YYDKDF (reference sequence). The CDR3 is 16 residues long. V dropped 1 base and J dropped 3; count of bases not matched to a gene: 4. The CDR3 loop is CATSRAGTGANEKLFF. The CDR3 DNA reads as TGTGCCACCAGCAGAGCCGGGACAGGTGCTAATGAAAAACTGTTTTTT.

As concerns this clonotype: Given a much more abundant clone one base away, this may be a read error. J is TRBJ2-5 and V is TRBV6-5, with TRBD1 identical over 10 bases. The CDR3 has 16 amino acids. Germline lookup yields CDR1 MNHEY and CDR2 SVGAGI. With 5 bases clipped from V and 5 bases from J, the junction kept 11 bases outside the gene matches. CDR3 nucleotides: TGTGCCAGCAGTCACCAAGGACAGGGGGTTTGGGAGACCCAGTACTTC. This encodes CASSHQGQGVWETQYF.

The chain carries TRBV11-2 and TRBJ2-7; D gene ambiguous. The CDR3 loop spans 12 amino acids. CDR1 is SGHAT, CDR2 FQNNGV, per germline. V was pared by 5 bases and J by 2 bases, with 7 bases between. CDR3 sequence reads: CASSRSPYEQYF. Written as DNA, the CDR3 is TGTGCCAGCAGCCGCTCCCCCTACGAGCAGTACTTC.

The chain joins TRBV6-5 to TRBJ2-7; 10 bases match TRBD2. The length of the CDR3 is 16 residues. Germline loops: CDR1 MNHEY, CDR2 SVGAGI. Germline trimming cut 5 bases from V and 7 bases from J; bases unmatched to any gene: 14. The CDR3 reads CASSGQGWTSGVEQYF. The CDR3 coding sequence is TGTGCCAGCAGTGGACAGGGTTGGACTAGCGGTGTGGAGCAGTACTTC.

This CDR3 reads CASSPDERQPQHF. CDR3 sequence (DNA): TGTGCCAGCTCACCTGACGAACGACAGCCCCAGCATTTT. V is TRBV18 and J is TRBJ1-5; D ambiguous. CDR1 KGHSH and CDR2 LQKENI come from the germline V gene. The V gene lost 3 bases and the J gene lost 7 bases, with 10 bases spanning the gap. The CDR3 consists of 13 residues.

This chain joins TRBV7-9 and TRBJ1-5; D remains ambiguous. The germline V and J ends were trimmed by 1 base and 9 bases, with 10 bases remaining between them. The CDR3 contains 13 residues. Germline CDR1 is SEHNR and CDR2 is FQNEAQ (reference sequence). CDR3 nucleotide sequence: TGTGCCAGCAGCTTAGACTGGGCCGGGCCCCAGCATTTT. The encoded protein is CASSLDWAGPQHF. The full variable domain, its missing parts supplied by reference TRBV7-9 and TRBJ1-5, is DTGVSQNPRHKITKRGQNVTFRCDPISEHNRLYWYRQTLGQGPEFLTYFQNEAQLEKSRLLSDRFSAERPKGSFSTLEIQRTEQGDSAMYLCASSLDWAGPQHFGDGTRLSIL.

The chain combines TRBV11-1 with TRBJ2-5, with D perhaps TRBD1 or TRBD2 (5 bases each). The CDR3 extends over 13 amino acids. Germline CDR1 is SGHAT and CDR2 is FQDESV (reference sequence). V dropped 5 bases and J dropped 5 bases, with 12 bases sitting between them. This CDR3 reads CASSREGLETQYF. The CDR3 DNA reads TGTGCCAGCAGCCGAGAGGGGTTGGAGACCCAGTACTTC.

This clonotype has only one observation. This chain connects TRBV29-1 to TRBJ2-7, with 9 positions matching TRBD2. Trimming at V came to 7 bases and at J to 6 bases, leaving 10 bases not matched to a gene. Germline V gives CDR1 SQVTM, CDR2 ANQGSEA. CDR3 size: 13 residues. CDR3 DNA sequence: TGCAGCGGGACTTCTAGCGGGAAAGGCGAGCAGTACTTC. Translation gives CSGTSSGKGEQYF.